The 16 T cell receptor beta chains presented below share a single source sample, sequenced in a study of preoperative IRX-2 immunotherapy in early breast cancer. The assay was immunoSEQ multiplex PCR, and TCRdb's table has in-frame clones only and misses some. This table has under 4,500 clones, 70% to 80% appearing once. Documented treatment: preoperative locoregional IRX-2 cytokine immunotherapy. The material was tumor tissue, obtained after IRX-2 immunotherapy. The receptors shown here come from a human donor with breast cancer.

This clone came up once. This chain links TRBV19 with TRBJ2-6; D unresolved. Germline CDR1 is LNHDA and CDR2 is SQIVND (reference sequence). Trimming cost V 6 bases and J 0 bases, with 9 bases left between them. The CDR3 loop spans 15 amino acids. The CDR3: CASRTVRSGANVLTF. The DNA of the CDR3 is TGTGCCAGTAGAACAGTCCGCTCTGGGGCCAACGTCCTGACTTTC.

The V gene is TRBV11-3, the J gene TRBJ1-1; TRBD1 might be the D (5 bases). The germline gives CDR1 SGHNT, CDR2 YENEEA. The CDR3 has 16 amino acids. Trimming removed 1 base from V and 3 bases from J, with 15 bases in between. Written as DNA, the CDR3 is TGTGCCAGCAGCTTAGTTCTGGGGCCCGGCTACACTGAAGCTTTCTTT. It codes for CASSLVLGPGYTEAFF.

This clone has only one observation. The CDR3 reads CAGSGAYQETQYF. Written as DNA, the CDR3 is TGTGCCGGTAGCGGGGCCTACCAAGAGACCCAGTACTTC. The chain uses TRBV9 and TRBJ2-5; 8 positions match TRBD2. The CDR3 runs 13 residues. Germline V lookup: CDR1 SGDLS, CDR2 YYNGEE. J gave up 0 bases and V 10 bases, and 5 bases lay outside the gene matches. Together with reference TRBV9 and TRBJ2-5, the CDR3 gives the full variable domain: DSGVTQTPKHLITATGQRVTLRCSPRSGDLSVYWYQQSLDQGLQFLIQYYNGEERAKGNILERFSAQQFPDLHSELNLSSLELGDSALYFCAGSGAYQETQYFGPGTRLLVL.

This clone came up once. V is TRBV6-7 and J is TRBJ1-2; no reliable D call. TRBV6-7 is an ORF; its function is uncertain. V shed 0 bases and J shed 4 bases, with 9 bases lying between them. The CDR3 extends over 14 amino acids. This CDR3 is CASSYSGGLYGYTF. DNA for the CDR3: TGTGCCAGCAGTTACTCAGGAGGGCTCTATGGCTACACCTTC.

Notes on this clone: Since no conserved phenylalanine or tryptophan closes the CDR3, a read error is the likely cause. The limits of the CDR3 on the DNA are not certain, so only TCRdb's listed CDR3 is given. The chain links TRBV6-7 to TRBJ1-6. TRBV6-7 is labeled an ORF, and its function is uncertain. The CDR3 length equals 11 residues, ends included. The CDR3 sequence: CASSDVGRRGG.

The chain has TRBV11-3 and TRBJ1-6; 8 nucleotides line up with TRBD1. The V gene end was trimmed by 5 bases and the J gene end by 6 bases; junction bases not matched to a gene: 12. CDR1 is SGHNT, CDR2 YENEEA, per germline. The CDR3 spans 17 residues. CDR3 protein: CASSQGTGGPSNSPLHF. In DNA form, the CDR3 reads TGTGCCAGCAGCCAAGGAACAGGGGGGCCCTCTAATTCACCCCTCCACTTT.

The rearrangement uses TRBV30 and TRBJ2-5, with a weak D call TRBD2 (6 bases). Germline V gene lookup returns CDR1 GTSNPN and CDR2 SVGIG (reference sequence). V was pared by 3 bases and J by 1 base, with 9 bases between. This CDR3 has 13 residues. As DNA, the CDR3 is TGTGCCTGGAGCCGGGGAGGCCAAGAGACCCAGTACTTC. This codes for CAWSRGGQETQYF. Full variable domain (remainder filled in from reference TRBV30 and TRBJ2-5): SQTIHQWPATLVQPVGSPLSLECTVEGTSNPNLYWYRQAAGRGLQLLFYSVGIGQISSEVPQNLSASRPQDRQFILSSKKLLLSDSGFYLCAWSRGGQETQYFGPGTRLLVL.

This clone was observed a few times. The chain has TRBV11-3 and TRBJ1-2, with a tentative D call TRBD1 (6 bases). The CDR3 has 15 residues. The germline gives CDR1 SGHNT, CDR2 YENEEA. The ends were cut back, 0 bases at V and 5 bases at J, with 13 bases in the middle. The DNA for the CDR3 is TGTGCCAGCAGCTTAGATCCAGGGGTCTCATATGGCTACACCTTC. Translating it yields CASSLDPGVSYGYTF.

The rearrangement joins TRBV10-2 to TRBJ2-1; maybe TRBD2 (6 bases). V gave up 3 bases and J gave up 0 bases, with 18 bases separating them. The germline CDR1 and CDR2 sequences are WSHSY and SAAADI. This CDR3 has 18 residues. Here the CDR3 reads CASSERAAGILSYNEQFF. The CDR3 bases are TGCGCCAGCAGTGAACGGGCAGCGGGTATACTCTCCTACAATGAGCAGTTCTTC.

The chain has TRBV28 and TRBJ2-2, with 7 bases that match TRBD1. Trimming took 6 bases from V and 7 from J; bases not matched to a gene: 8. CDR3 length: 14 residues. Germline CDR1 and CDR2: MDHEN and SYDVKM. The CDR3 DNA is TGTGCCAGCAGCCCGACAGGGATTGGCGGGGAGCTGTTTTTT. Amino acids: CASSPTGIGGELFF.

The V call is TRBV11-3, the J call TRBJ1-3, with TRBD1 as a possible D gene (5 bases). With 5 bases removed from V and 3 bases from J, the gap between germline ends came to 14 bases. Germline V lookup: CDR1 SGHNT, CDR2 YENEEA. This CDR3 has 15 amino acids. DNA of the CDR3: TGTGCCAGCAGCCAAGTCGGGCAGGGTGGAAACACCATATATTTT. This codes for CASSQVGQGGNTIYF.

CDR3 sequence: CAWRLAGAINEQFF. The CDR3 DNA sequence: TGTGCCTGGAGACTAGCGGGGGCCATTAATGAGCAGTTCTTC. J is TRBJ2-1 and V is TRBV30, with TRBD2 matching 11 bases. V gave up 3 bases and J gave up 7 bases; unmatched junction bases: 5. Germline CDR1 is GTSNPN and CDR2 is SVGIG (reference sequence). The CDR3 loop spans 14 amino acids.

The chain uses TRBV28 and TRBJ1-5; D might be TRBD1 (6 bases). Germline V CDR1 and CDR2: MDHEN, SYDVKM. Trimming cost V 5 bases and J 4 bases, with 12 bases left between them. The CDR3 consists of 14 residues. The CDR3 here is CASSLQGPNQPQHF. CDR3 in DNA: TGTGCCAGCAGTCTCCAGGGGCCAAATCAGCCCCAGCATTTT.

CDR3 sequence (DNA): TGTGCCAGCAGTAATCGACAGGGCCTTTACTCTGGAAACACCATATATTTT. The encoded protein is CASSNRQGLYSGNTIYF. The genes are TRBV2 and TRBJ1-3, with TRBD1 matching over 7 bases. The germline V gene encodes CDR1 SNHLY and CDR2 FYNNEI. The CDR3 length is 17 residues. V lost 5 bases, J lost 0 bases, and 10 bases stayed unmatched.

In DNA, the CDR3 is TGTGCCAGTACTCGACAGGCGAGTAACACCGGGGAGCTGTTTTTT. It translates to CASTRQASNTGELFF. The chain carries TRBV19 and TRBJ2-2; D may be TRBD1 (6 bases). The germline V and J ends were trimmed by 7 bases and 2 bases, with 14 bases remaining between them. CDR1 LNHDA and CDR2 SQIVND come from the germline V gene (reference sequence). CDR3 length: 15 amino acids.

The chain couples TRBV5-1 to TRBJ2-3; D remains unclear. Trimming removed 4 bases at V and 0 bases at J, with 12 bases between. The germline gives CDR1 SGHRS, CDR2 YFSETQ. The CDR3 is 15 amino acids. The CDR3: CASSLRPGSTDTQYF. Here the CDR3 DNA reads TGCGCCAGCAGCCTCAGACCAGGCAGCACAGATACGCAGTATTTT.